The clone carrying this T cell receptor (beta chain) turned up a few times. Its antigen is still unknown. CDR1 and CDR2 (germline): SGHRS, YFSETQ. This CDR3 comprises 18 residues. V shed 0 bases, J shed 2 bases, and the junction held 11 bases outside the gene matches. This specimen belongs to a study of cytomegalovirus exposure and HLA in healthy donors. Broader study findings: In presence/absence analyses, roughly uniform sequencing depth across donors was assumed. The productive fraction for most TCR beta V segments was about 90% or about 30% in an earlier analysis. The number of N-insertions in an Asian-associated ancestry cluster was reportedly below the approximately 700-donor mean in a later analysis.

PCR primers comprised 60 Vbeta and 13 Jbeta primers. The repertoire was sequenced with immunoSEQ multiplex PCR; TCRdb's copy has only in-frame clones and lacks some. The data contain more than 90,000 clones, around 75% of them seen just once; the ten biggest clones take up about 10%. This sequence was found in a man between 45 and 60 years old in good health and CMV-seronegative. This chain links TRBV5-1 with TRBJ2-7, with 10 bases aligning to TRBD1. Material: PBMCs. CDR3 in amino acids: CASSLGPRGTGATYEQYF. For the CDR3, the DNA is TGCGCCAGCAGCTTGGGCCCGAGGGGGACAGGGGCCACCTACGAGCAGTACTTC. The full variable domain, rest sourced from reference TRBV5-1 and TRBJ2-7, is KAGVTQTPRYLIKTRGQQVTLSCSPISGHRSVSWYQQTPGQGLQFLFEYFSETQRNKGNFPGRFSGRQFSNSRSEMNVSTLELGDSALYLCASSLGPRGTGATYEQYFGPGTRLTVT.